This TCR beta chain was sequenced in a study of low-dose radiotherapy and immunotherapy resistance in tumors. On the study more broadly: Ipilimumab 1 mg/kg every six weeks, together with nivolumab 240 mg every two weeks, was given intravenously to patients.

Treatment of the donors consisted of nivolumab and ipilimumab (plus aspirin, low-dose cyclophosphamide and low-dose radiotherapy). Advanced solid tumors without tumor-infiltrating lymphocytes were required for inclusion. TRAV- and TRBV-specific primers were used for first-strand cDNA, which covered alpha and beta chains. Amplification of TCRs used a constant-region primer and V-primer adapter for about 18 PCR cycles. TCRdb independently ran MiXCR on the reads; one entry per CDR3 protein. Of roughly 14,000 distinct CDR3 sequences listed, 60% were seen once; the top ten hold roughly 7.1%. Per the germline V gene, CDR1 is DFQATT and CDR2 is SNEGSKA (reference sequence). This CDR3 has 11 amino acids. Trimming removed 2 bases from V and 5 bases from J, with 1 base in between.

This chain uses TRBV20-1 with TRBJ1-6, with D hard to call. The TCR comes from a human donor with advanced metastatic prostate, ovarian, gallbladder or colorectal cancer (not recorded which). This table probably holds off-target reads from a library built for another chain. In DNA form, the CDR3 reads TGCAGTGCTAGAAATAATTCACCCCTCCACTTT. Translated, it gives CSARNNSPLHF.